The entry below describes one TCR beta chain. The source of the sample is a study of blood T cell repertoires in COVID-19. Study information: The origin of the acute and convalescent COVID-19 samples was the United States, Italy and Spain. PBMCs, B-cell-depleted T cells, or T cells were the source of the cDNA or gDNA that made up the material.

In the study's own analysis: Reference gene primer amplification gave nucleated cell count estimates. The protocol was immunoSEQ multiplex PCR, while the TCRdb copy is restricted to in-frame clones and leaves out a portion. V, J and clone size derive from that table, while D and trimming were established from the DNA sequence. Of under 200,000 clones listed, around 74% are singletons. Unmatched junction bases numbered 11, after V lost 4 bases and J lost 1 base. This CDR3 has 20 amino acids. Per the germline V gene, CDR1 is KGHDR and CDR2 is SFDVKD. Sequences were obtained from peripheral blood. The sequence was obtained from a man in his sixties or seventies with acute or convalescent COVID-19. The chain recombines TRBV24-1 with TRBJ2-2; 13 bases are a match to TRBD2. The CDR3 protein is CATSDPTPTSGRVNTGELFF. The CDR3 DNA is TGTGCCACCAGTGACCCTACCCCCACTAGCGGGAGGGTGAACACCGGGGAGCTGTTTTTT.